This entry describes one T cell receptor beta chain. This clonotype was counted ten times or more. Its antigen is currently not known. The record has no base qualities; no much larger clone is one base away. The method behind the library was 5' RACE. This sample was sequenced with an Illumina HiSeq 2000. A universal primer binding site was added through template switching, and the final cDNA carried a unique molecular identifier so that TCR cDNA molecules could be counted accurately. First-strand cDNA for TCR alpha and beta chains was synthesized from specific primers in the conserved constant-segment region. To control for contamination, each cDNA library was double barcoded with a SMART-Mk sample barcode plus Illumina barcodes. TruSeq adapter sequences along with Illumina sample barcodes were introduced in two successive PCR steps. The Illumina HiSeq platform was used with custom primers to sequence TCR alpha and beta cDNA libraries. The paper's processing steps were these. Raw reads were processed with MiGEC to extract unique molecular identifiers, and MiXCR was used to determine CDR3 positions. For each individual, recombination models were inferred using an EM algorithm with the repgenHMM and IGoR tools. Shared clonotype analysis was performed with the tcR package in R, normalizing sharing by the product of cloneset sizes. To study raw recombination without the effects of thymic and clonal selection, out-of-frame nonproductive sequences were analyzed. TCRdb took the public reads, trimmed them with fastp at Q25, ran MiXCR for clone calling and kept in-frame beta chains. Each record represents a unique CDR3 protein, reported with the most common genes and DNA among its rows. V and J calls and clone size were set by TCRdb, not the authors. The sample records about 530,000 distinct CDR3 sequences, 13% to 15% of which are singletons. Of the sample, 0.35% to 0.45% is held by the ten largest clones.

These data come from a study of identical twins (dated by TCRdb to about 2016). Regarding the study in general: To test whether fetal clonotypes persist, this study deep-sequenced TCR alpha and beta repertoires from monozygotic twins, from unrelated adults of various ages, and from cord blood. To rule out contamination, the twin experiments were replicated at different times with different library preparation protocols. Overall study outcomes, separate from this receptor: Recombination models systematically underestimated out-of-frame TCR alpha sharing in monozygotic twins but agreed with sharing between unrelated individuals. Excess twin sharing in beta out-of-frame sequences was weaker because fewer shared sequences lowered the signal-to-noise ratio. Because the same donors could not be followed over many years, the conclusions relied on cross-sectional statistical analysis. Fewer insertions were carried by abundant cord blood beta clonotypes; a weaker similar trend was observed in young adult naive repertoires, while no such trend was observed in memory repertoires. Compared with coincidental sharing between unrelated individuals, out-of-frame TCR alpha sequences shared between twins showed an excess of sequences with low generation probability. Zero-insertion analyses could be partly confounded by invariant T cells such as MAIT and iNKT, though diverse VJ usage argued against such confounding for most clonotypes.

At the junction V is shortened by 2 bases and J by 1 base, with 11 bases in between. The CDR3 measures 16 amino acids from cysteine to phenylalanine. Only the CDR3 part of the read is kept: 48 bases, read in frame from the first base. All donors were healthy Caucasians. Three pairs of female monozygotic twins, all aged about 18 to 29 years, were included in the twin cohort. Positive isolation kits from Invitrogen were used to isolate CD4+ and CD8+ T cell populations. This sample also appeared in a second study, on yellow fever vaccine responses in identical twins. The other study reports the following: The T cell response to vaccination in identical twins was reported by the authors to appear partly convergent and partly personalized. In identical twins, the study followed T cell clones that responded to the vaccine with precision.

Recombination connected TRBV12-3 or TRBV12-4 to TRBJ2-2; no D segment can be confidently identified. The sample was CD4+ T cells sorted from blood. The receptor was derived from a woman younger than 30 in good health. The CDR3 region: CASSLNPHRNTGELFF. The DNA reads TGTGCCAGCAGTTTAAACCCCCACAGGAACACCGGGGAGCTGTTTTTT.